Listed below are T cell receptor beta chains from one sample, sequenced in a study of shared clonotypes between healthy human individuals. Clones were read by immunoSEQ multiplex PCR, and TCRdb kept only the in-frame ones, dropping some. The data hold about 2,500,000 clones, with 90% to 95% observed a single time. Sequencing used naive CD4+ T cells sorted from blood. These receptors all stem from a man younger than 30 in good health. Each CDR3 is given with its conserved first and last residue. Each record gives: CDR3 protein, CDR3 DNA, J gene, clone size, D gene, CDR3 length, V gene. The D gene is left open where the match is weak. Not every row has a clone size; where given, it reads once, few, many or a size class.

CDR3: CASSLFAGGRSNQPQHF
DNA: TGTGCCAGCAGCTTGTTCGCAGGGGGCAGGAGCAATCAGCCCCAGCATTTT
J: TRBJ1-5
size: NA
D: TRBD1
length: 17
V: TRBV5-8

CDR3: CAISEQQGSGANVLTF
DNA: TGTGCCATCAGTGAGCAACAGGGGTCTGGGGCCAACGTCCTGACTTTC
J: TRBJ2-6
size: NA
D: TRBD1
length: 16
V: TRBV10-3

CDR3: CASSFTVPRDEQYF
DNA: TGTGCCAGCAGCTTTACTGTCCCAAGGGACGAGCAGTACTTC
J: TRBJ2-7
size: NA
D: NA
length: 14
V: TRBV7-8

CDR3: CAWRGGNTGELFF
DNA: TGTGCCTGGAGAGGAGGGAACACCGGGGAGCTGTTTTTT
J: TRBJ2-2
size: once
D: NA
length: 13
V: TRBV30

CDR3: CAWSAGSTEAFF
DNA: TGTGCCTGGAGTGCTGGGAGCACTGAAGCTTTCTTT
J: TRBJ1-1
size: few
D: NA
length: 12
V: TRBV30

CDR3: CASSFWSSWGGYTF
DNA: TGTGCCAGCAGCTTTTGGTCTAGCTGGGGAGGCTACACCTTC
J: TRBJ1-2
size: NA
D: NA
length: 14
V: TRBV5-4

CDR3: CASSEGTGTGETQYF
DNA: TGTGCCAGCAGTGAAGGGACAGGAACGGGAGAGACCCAGTACTTC
J: TRBJ2-5
size: NA
D: TRBD1
length: 15
V: TRBV6-1

CDR3: CASSFGTGMVAFF
DNA: TGTGCCAGCAGTTTCGGGACAGGGATGGTAGCTTTCTTT
J: TRBJ1-1
size: NA
D: TRBD1
length: 13
V: TRBV28

CDR3: CASSLAAAFSYEQYF
DNA: TGTGCCAGCAGCTTAGCAGCGGCCTTCTCCTACGAGCAGTACTTC
J: TRBJ2-7
size: once
D: NA
length: 15
V: TRBV11-2

CDR3: CASSEGTGSGYTF
DNA: TGTGCCAGTAGTGAAGGGACAGGCTCTGGCTACACCTTC
J: TRBJ1-2
size: NA
D: TRBD1
length: 13
V: TRBV19

CDR3: CSIIAGGPYEQYF
DNA: TGCAGCATAATAGCGGGAGGGCCTTACGAGCAGTACTTC
J: TRBJ2-7
size: NA
D: TRBD2
length: 13
V: TRBV29-1

CDR3: CASSLAENYGYTF
DNA: TGTGCCAGCAGTTTAGCGGAAAACTATGGCTACACCTTC
J: TRBJ1-2
size: NA
D: NA
length: 13
V: TRBV27

CDR3: CASIREREKNEQFF
DNA: TGTGCCAGCATCCGCGAGCGGGAGAAGAATGAGCAGTTCTTC
J: TRBJ2-1
size: NA
D: TRBD2
length: 14
V: TRBV2

CDR3: CSELREKLFF
DNA: TGCAGTGAATTAAGGGAAAAACTGTTTTTT
J: TRBJ1-4
size: NA
D: NA
length: 10
V: TRBV20-1

CDR3: CASSFLYRGGSQPQHF
DNA: TGTGCCAGCAGTTTCTTATACAGGGGAGGTAGTCAGCCCCAGCATTTT
J: TRBJ1-5
size: NA
D: TRBD1
length: 16
V: TRBV28

CDR3: CASNQGAIGELFF
DNA: TGTGCCAGTAACCAGGGGGCGATCGGGGAGCTGTTTTTT
J: TRBJ2-2
size: NA
D: TRBD1
length: 13
V: TRBV19

CDR3: CASSQEVGWNTEAFF
DNA: TGTGCCAGCAGCCAAGAGGTCGGGTGGAACACTGAAGCTTTCTTT
J: TRBJ1-1
size: NA
D: NA
length: 15
V: TRBV14

CDR3: CSVEDRATGTDTQYF
DNA: TGCAGCGTTGAAGATCGGGCCACAGGCACAGATACGCAGTATTTT
J: TRBJ2-3
size: NA
D: NA
length: 15
V: TRBV29-1

CDR3: CASSSGRDRGQIEKLFF
DNA: TGCGCCAGCAGCTCCGGCCGGGACAGGGGGCAAATTGAAAAACTGTTTTTT
J: TRBJ1-4
size: NA
D: TRBD1
length: 17
V: TRBV5-1

CDR3: CASSESRGFADTGELFF
DNA: TGCGCCAGCAGTGAGTCTCGGGGGTTCGCGGACACCGGGGAGCTGTTTTTT
J: TRBJ2-2
size: NA
D: NA
length: 17
V: TRBV10-2

CDR3: CASSDPGYEVSGNTIYF
DNA: TGTGCCAGCAGTGATCCAGGGTACGAAGTCTCCGGAAACACCATATATTTT
J: TRBJ1-3
size: once
D: NA
length: 17
V: TRBV2

CDR3: CASSESSATQYF
DNA: TGCGCCAGCAGTGAGTCGTCAGCGACGCAGTATTTT
J: TRBJ2-3
size: NA
D: NA
length: 12
V: TRBV10-1

CDR3: CASSSRDRGTNYGYTF
DNA: TGTGCCAGCAGCTCCCGGGACAGGGGAACTAACTATGGCTACACCTTC
J: TRBJ1-2
size: NA
D: TRBD1
length: 16
V: TRBV5-4

CDR3: CAISDTGYGYTF
DNA: TGTGCCATCAGTGATACTGGATATGGCTACACCTTC
J: TRBJ1-2
size: NA
D: NA
length: 12
V: TRBV10-3

CDR3: CASSLQALDYGYTF
DNA: TGTGCCAGCAGCTTACAGGCTCTAGACTATGGCTACACCTTC
J: TRBJ1-2
size: few
D: NA
length: 14
V: TRBV7-9

CDR3: CASSSTTNNSPLHF
DNA: TGTGCCAGCAGCTCAACCACTAATAATTCGCCCCTCCACTTT
J: TRBJ1-6
size: once
D: NA
length: 14
V: TRBV7-9

CDR3: CASSFGTLGGKLFF
DNA: TGTGCCAGCAGTTTTGGGACCCTAGGGGGGAAACTGTTTTTT
J: TRBJ1-4
size: NA
D: NA
length: 14
V: TRBV28

CDR3: CASSARWSYNSPLHF
DNA: TGTGCCAGCAGTGCAAGATGGTCCTATAATTCACCCCTCCACTTT
J: TRBJ1-6
size: once
D: NA
length: 15
V: TRBV25-1

CDR3: CAWSRDRNYEQYF
DNA: TGTGCCTGGAGCCGGGACAGAAACTACGAGCAGTACTTC
J: TRBJ2-7
size: NA
D: TRBD1
length: 13
V: TRBV30

CDR3: CASEVGPGGQETQYF
DNA: TGCGCCAGTGAAGTTGGCCCGGGAGGTCAAGAGACCCAGTACTTC
J: TRBJ2-5
size: NA
D: TRBD2
length: 15
V: TRBV5-1

CDR3: CASRYGEHYEQYF
DNA: TGTGCCAGCAGGTACGGGGAACACTACGAGCAGTACTTC
J: TRBJ2-7
size: NA
D: NA
length: 13
V: TRBV6-6

CDR3: CASSLGTVDYTF
DNA: TGTGCCAGCAGCTTGGGGACTGTTGACTACACCTTC
J: TRBJ1-2
size: NA
D: NA
length: 12
V: TRBV7-2

CDR3: CASSYSLEGDTIYF
DNA: TGTGCCAGCAGTTACTCACTGGAAGGGGACACCATATATTTT
J: TRBJ1-3
size: NA
D: NA
length: 14
V: TRBV6-6

CDR3: CASSEYGRVGSGNTIYF
DNA: TGTGCCAGCAGTGAATATGGTCGAGTGGGCTCTGGAAACACCATATATTTT
J: TRBJ1-3
size: NA
D: NA
length: 17
V: TRBV6-1

CDR3: CASSPSSGEYNEQFF
DNA: TGTGCCAGCTCACCTTCTAGCGGGGAATACAATGAGCAGTTCTTC
J: TRBJ2-1
size: NA
D: TRBD2
length: 15
V: TRBV18